Listed below are T cell receptor beta chains from one sample, sequenced in a study of cytomegalovirus exposure and HLA in healthy donors. Generated by immunoSEQ multiplex PCR, the TCRdb table keeps only in-frame clones and is missing some. The sample holds roughly 110,000 clones, more than 65% seen once. Material: PBMCs. These receptors came from a woman between 50 and 59 years old in good health and CMV-seropositive. The CDR3 runs from the conserved cysteine through the conserved F or W. D genes are given only for firm matches. Clone size appears in some rows only: once, few, many, or a class for an expanded clone.

abundance | j_gene | d_gene | v_gene | CDR3nt | CDR3aa
- | TRBJ1-5 | - | TRBV5-3 | TGTGCCAGAAGCTTACAGGCTTCGAGCAATCAGCCCCAGCATTTT | CARSLQASSNQPQHF
- | TRBJ2-5 | TRBD2 | TRBV5-4 | TGTGCCAGCAGCACGAACAGCGGGGGGAGGGAGACCCAGTACTTC | CASSTNSGGRETQYF
- | TRBJ1-5 | TRBD1 | TRBV18 | TGTGCCAGCTCACCACGGGCAGGGGGCTTTCTAAACTTCAATCAGCCCCAGCATTTT | CASSPRAGGFLNFNQPQHF
- | TRBJ1-5 | - | TRBV28 | TGTGCCAGCAGTCTCCGGACAGTCCCGCAGCCCCAGCATTTT | CASSLRTVPQPQHF
few | TRBJ2-7 | - | TRBV2 | TGTGCCAGTTGGACAGACGTCACCTACGAGCAGTACTTC | CASWTDVTYEQYF
once | TRBJ2-7 | - | TRBV13 | TGTGCCAGCAGCCTCGGCTTAGCGGCGTCCTACGAGCAGTACTTC | CASSLGLAASYEQYF
- | TRBJ1-4 | TRBD1 | TRBV27 | TGTGCCAGCAGTTTATTGAACTCAGACAGGGAAAGACTGTTTTTT | CASSLLNSDRERLFF
- | TRBJ1-1 | TRBD1 | TRBV5-1 | TGCGCCAGCAGCTTGGACAGGGGAAACACTGAAGCTTTCTTT | CASSLDRGNTEAFF
- | TRBJ1-2 | TRBD1 | TRBV28 | TGTGCCAGCAGTTTGAACAGGGGGCTTGGCTACACCTTC | CASSLNRGLGYTF
few | TRBJ2-7 | - | TRBV7-3 | TGTGCCAGCAGCTTAACGGTACGGGGCGAGCAGTACTTC | CASSLTVRGEQYF
- | TRBJ1-5 | TRBD1 | TRBV7-9 | TGTGCCAGCAGCTTAGACGGACAGGGTTATAGCAATCAGCCCCAGCATTTT | CASSLDGQGYSNQPQHF
- | TRBJ2-1 | TRBD2 | TRBV6-4 | TGTGCCAGCAGTGACTCGGGAGGGATTGGTCATTACAATGAGCAGTTCTTC | CASSDSGGIGHYNEQFF
- | TRBJ2-5 | TRBD1 | TRBV7-9 | TGTGCCAGCAGCTTAGTCCAGGGGGTATTGCAGACCCAGTACTTC | CASSLVQGVLQTQYF
- | TRBJ1-1 | - | TRBV20-1 | TGCAGTGCAACACGGGGCACTGAAGCTTTCTTT | CSATRGTEAFF
- | TRBJ1-5 | - | TRBV7-8 | TGTGCCAGCAGCTTAGGAGGTGCGTGGAGTCGCAATCAGCCCCAGCATTTT | CASSLGGAWSRNQPQHF
- | TRBJ1-5 | TRBD1 | TRBV30 | TGTGCCTGGAGTCGACAGGGGAATCAGCCCCAGCATTTT | CAWSRQGNQPQHF
few | TRBJ1-6 | TRBD1 | TRBV5-1 | TGCGCCAGCAGCTTGGACAGGGGAAATTCACCCCTCCACTTT | CASSLDRGNSPLHF
- | TRBJ2-1 | - | TRBV29-1 | TGCAGCGTGCAGGGTATCTATGAGCAGTTCTTC | CSVQGIYEQFF
- | TRBJ1-1 | - | TRBV9 | TGTGCCAGCGGTAGACAGCTGAACACTGAAGCTTTCTTT | CASGRQLNTEAFF
- | TRBJ2-2 | - | TRBV4-3 | TGCGCCAGCAGCCAAGATAGGGCGGGCTATTTTCCCGCGAACACCGGGGAGCTGTTTTTT | CASSQDRAGYFPANTGELFF
- | TRBJ2-7 | TRBD2 | TRBV5-4 | TGTGCCAGCAGCGAATCTAGCGGGGGATCCTACGAGCAGTACTTC | CASSESSGGSYEQYF
- | TRBJ1-4 | - | TRBV18 | TGTGCCAGCTCACCACTGAACCAGGGTGAAAAACTGTTTTTT | CASSPLNQGEKLFF
- | TRBJ1-2 | - | TRBV7-2 | TGTGCCAGCAGTAGGGACGGGGGAGGTCTGAACTATGGCTACACCTTC | CASSRDGGGLNYGYTF
- | TRBJ2-3 | TRBD2 | TRBV5-1 | TGCGCCAGCAGTCCGACTAGCGGCACGCACACAGATACGCAGTATTTT | CASSPTSGTHTDTQYF
- | TRBJ1-6 | TRBD1 | TRBV7-8 | TGTGCCAGCAGCTACACCCCCGGGACAGGGGATTCACCCCTCCACTTT | CASSYTPGTGDSPLHF
few | TRBJ1-2 | - | TRBV5-8 | TGTGCCAGCAGCTTGGGAGGACAGCTTGGCTACACCTTC | CASSLGGQLGYTF
- | TRBJ2-7 | - | TRBV7-3 | TGTGCCAGCAGCTTAGACGGGAACTCCTACGAGCAGTACTTC | CASSLDGNSYEQYF
- | TRBJ2-1 | TRBD2 | TRBV5-1 | TGCGCCAGCAGCTCTTCGACTAGCGGGGGGGCTCGAAATGAGCAGTTCTTC | CASSSSTSGGARNEQFF
- | TRBJ1-2 | TRBD1 | TRBV27 | TGTGCCAGCAGTTTCGGGCAGGGGGCGCTGGGAGGCTACACCTTC | CASSFGQGALGGYTF
few | TRBJ1-4 | - | TRBV5-4 | TGTGCCAGCAGCTTGGGGGGGGTGAATGAAAAACTGTTTTTT | CASSLGGVNEKLFF
- | TRBJ2-1 | - | TRBV4-3 | TGCGCCAGCAGCCAAGGGGGAGCCTATGAGCAGTTCTTC | CASSQGGAYEQFF
- | TRBJ1-2 | - | TRBV7-9 | TGTTCCAGCAGCTTAGGTCCTAGCTACACCTTC | CSSSLGPSYTF
- | TRBJ2-6 | TRBD1 | TRBV29-1 | TGCAGCGTTTCGGGACAGGGGACCCCTGGGGCCAACGTCCTGACTTTC | CSVSGQGTPGANVLTF
- | TRBJ2-7 | - | TRBV2 | TGTGCCAGCATCTCCGGGATAACCTACGAGCAGTACTTC | CASISGITYEQYF
- | TRBJ2-3 | TRBD2 | TRBV30 | TGTGCCACCTCGAGAGGCGGGGGGGCCTGGGGCGCTACAGATACGCAGTATTTT | CATSRGGGAWGATDTQYF
- | TRBJ1-3 | - | TRBV5-6 | TGTGCCAGCAGCTTATGGACAGTTGCGATCGGAAACACCATATATTTT | CASSLWTVAIGNTIYF
- | TRBJ2-5 | - | TRBV9 | TGTGCCAGCAGCGTTTCAGGCCAAGAGACCCAGTACTTC | CASSVSGQETQYF
- | TRBJ2-1 | - | TRBV19 | TGTGCCAGTAGTATTAAGGAGGCGGGGCCCCCCTACAATGAGCAGTTCTTC | CASSIKEAGPPYNEQFF
- | TRBJ2-4 | TRBD1 | TRBV28 | TGTGCCAGCAGTTCCTTACAGGGGAACGCCAAAAACATTCAGTACTTC | CASSSLQGNAKNIQYF
- | TRBJ2-1 | - | TRBV7-3 | TGTGCCAGCAGCTTCTACTCCTACAATGAGCAGTTCTTC | CASSFYSYNEQFF
- | TRBJ2-2 | TRBD1 | TRBV2 | TGTGCCAGCAGTGGACAGGGTGTATCGAACACCGGGGAGCTGTTTTTT | CASSGQGVSNTGELFF
- | TRBJ1-1 | TRBD1 | TRBV5-1 | TGCGCCAGCAGCTTATCGGGACAGGGGATTACGAACACTGAAGCTTTCTTT | CASSLSGQGITNTEAFF
- | TRBJ2-7 | TRBD1 | TRBV28 | TGTGCCAGCAGAGGGACAGGGCTCTACGAGCAGTACTTC | CASRGTGLYEQYF
once | TRBJ2-1 | - | TRBV27 | TGTGCCAGCAGTTGGACTCCGTCCCTCACCCACAATGAGCAGTTCTTC | CASSWTPSLTHNEQFF
once | TRBJ1-6 | - | TRBV7-2 | TGTGCCAGCAGCTTAGGGCTAGGATATAATTCACCCCTCCACTTT | CASSLGLGYNSPLHF
- | TRBJ2-7 | - | TRBV18 | TGTGCCAGCTCACCACCGGGCCAGCCGGCCGAGCAGTACTTC | CASSPPGQPAEQYF
few | TRBJ1-1 | TRBD1 | TRBV5-6 | TGTGCCAGCAGCTTGGACCTGGGACAGTTGAACACTGAAGCTTTCTTT | CASSLDLGQLNTEAFF
- | TRBJ1-1 | - | TRBV29-1 | TGCAGCTTCCTGGAGGACGGCAAAACAAGTGTGAACACTGAAGCTTTCTTT | CSFLEDGKTSVNTEAFF
- | TRBJ2-2 | TRBD1 | TRBV2 | TGTGCCAGCAGTGAAAGGACAGGGTGGACCGGGGAGCTGTTTTTT | CASSERTGWTGELFF
- | TRBJ1-6 | - | TRBV6-5 | TGTGCCAGCAGCCCGCCGGGGGTCTGGAATTCACCCCTCCACTTT | CASSPPGVWNSPLHF
few | TRBJ1-1 | TRBD1 | TRBV6-1 | TGTGCCCACAGGGGGGGTAACACTGAAGCTTTCTTT | CAHRGGNTEAFF